These 25 T cell receptor beta chains originate from one sample sequenced in a study of tumor and adjacent non-tumor tissue in lung cancer. The template was RNA from unsorted bulk tissue. The normal lung tissue was taken more than 3 cm from the tumor edge. Three rounds of nested PCR, following a modified ARM-PCR protocol, produced the TCRbeta library. TCRdb re-analysed the multiplex PCR reads in MiXCR, keeping a single row per CDR3 protein. The data hold over 100,000 distinct CDR3 sequences, with about 65% observed a single time. Sequencing used distant non-tumor lung tissue. The source is a man in his fifties or sixties with non-small cell lung cancer.

V usage is TRBV6-1 and J usage is TRBJ2-4; TRBD1 is a possible D gene (6 bases). Deletions cut 6 bases from V and 6 bases from J, with 15 bases between. Germline assignment: CDR1 MNHNS and CDR2 SASEGT. The CDR3 is 14 amino acids. DNA of the CDR3: TGTGCCAGCAGGGGGACATGGGTTAGAAACATTCAGTACTTC. Its protein is CASRGTWVRNIQYF.

The count of this clonotype is one. This may arise from a read error, as a much more abundant clone is one base away. Given the absence of the conserved phenylalanine or tryptophan at the CDR3 end, a read error is likely. CDR3 in amino acids: CASSPSNTNGGYTL. The CDR3, as DNA: TGCGCCAGCAGCCCATCAAACACAAACGGGGGCTACACCTTA. The chain employs TRBV5-1 and TRBJ1-2; the D is unclear. Trimming shortened V by 4 bases and J by 8 bases, and 18 bases separated the two germline ends. CDR1 is SGHRS, CDR2 YFSETQ, per germline. The length of the CDR3 is 14 residues.

This clonotype was observed at least ten times. The chain uses TRBV6-5 and TRBJ1-6; the D is unclear. Germline lookup yields CDR1 MNHEY and CDR2 SVGAGI. The CDR3 spans 12 residues. The ends were cut back, 10 bases at V and 5 bases at J, with 9 bases in the middle. The DNA for the CDR3 is TGTGCCACCGGCCTCAATAATTCACCCCTCCACTTT. Translated: CATGLNNSPLHF.

This clonotype was seen at least ten times. This chain links TRBV5-4 with TRBJ1-2, with D unclear. In germline, CDR1 is SGHNT, CDR2 YYREEE (reference sequence). V was trimmed by 7 bases and J by 4 bases, leaving 11 bases between them. The CDR3 extends over 12 amino acids. The CDR3 here is CASGSYTYGYTF. The CDR3, as DNA: TGTGCCAGCGGTTCTTATACCTATGGCTACACCTTC.

This clonotype was seen a few times. The chain links TRBV20-1 to TRBJ2-1, with unresolved D. CDR1 and CDR2 from the germline V gene are DFQATT and SNEGSKA (reference sequence). This CDR3 is 16 amino acids long. V was shortened by 2 bases and J by 0 bases, with 14 bases between the two germline ends. The CDR3 sequence is CSARISVRSSYNEQFF. The CDR3 DNA is TGCAGTGCTAGAATCTCCGTCAGGAGCTCCTACAATGAGCAGTTCTTC.

This clonotype was observed a single time. At one boundary the junction diverges from the germline segment, which might be a read error. The chain joins TRBV5-4 to TRBJ1-4; the match to TRBD1 covers 7 bases. The CDR3 sequence is 16 residues long. CDR1 is SGHNT, CDR2 YYREEE, per germline (reference sequence). As DNA, the CDR3 is TGTACCAGCAGCTACTTACCGGGACAGAGGGTTGAAAAACTGTTTTTT. Translation: CTSSYLPGQRVEKLFF.

The sample holds a few counts of this clonotype. Germline is not matched at one junction end, which may reflect a read error. This chain links TRBV13 with TRBJ2-3; 11 bases are shared with TRBD2. This CDR3 region has 15 residues. Germline assignment: CDR1 PRHDT and CDR2 FYEKMQ (reference sequence). The CDR3 loop reads CAISVGTSGTGTQYF. CDR3 coding DNA: TGTGCCATCAGCGTCGGGACTAGCGGCACAGGTACGCAGTATTTT.

The V call is TRBV29-1, the J call TRBJ2-2; 9 bases map to TRBD1. This CDR3 is built from 16 residues. CDR1 SQVTM and CDR2 ANQGSEA come from the germline V gene. CDR3 protein: CSAWGGTGSNTGELFF. The CDR3 region has the DNA TGCAGTGCTTGGGGGGGGACAGGGTCGAACACCGGGGAGCTGTTTTTT.

A remark on this clonotype: One end of the junction varies from germline; a read error may be responsible. The chain uses TRBV4-2 and TRBJ2-1; TRBD2 matches at 14 bases. There are 17 residues in the CDR3. CDR1 and CDR2 from the germline V gene are LGHNA and YNFKEQ. CDR3 region: CASSQDGGTSGRREQFF. The DNA for the CDR3 is TGTGCCAGCAGTCAAGATGGGGGGACTAGCGGGAGACGTGAGCAGTTCTTC.

On this clonotype: A read error may be the cause here, since a much bigger clone is one base away. The chain has TRBV12-3 or TRBV12-4 and TRBJ2-7; 8 nucleotides line up with TRBD2. With 7 bases clipped from V and 6 bases from J, the junction kept 11 bases outside the gene matches. The CDR3 is made up of 14 amino acids. CDR3 residues: CASNPRAGGSEQYF. The CDR3 DNA follows: TGTGCCAGCAATCCACGGGCGGGAGGTAGCGAGCAGTACTTC.

This clonotype was seen a few times. The CDR3 spells CASSVHGSYNSPLHF. As DNA, the CDR3 is TGTGCCAGCAGTGTGCATGGGTCCTATAATTCACCCCTCCACTTT. V and J are TRBV6-1 and TRBJ1-6; no clear D. The length of the CDR3 is 15 residues. The V end lost 4 bases, the J end lost 1 base, and 8 bases lay between the germline ends. The germline gives CDR1 MNHNS, CDR2 SASEGT.

There are many counts of this clonotype. J is TRBJ2-2 and V is TRBV28; 7 bases map to TRBD2. This CDR3 has 15 residues. The germline CDR1 and CDR2 sequences are MDHEN and SYDVKM. V dropped 6 bases and J dropped 7; count of bases not matched to a gene: 11. As DNA, the CDR3 is TGTGCCAGCAGCACCTGGGGGGGTGATGGCGGGGAGCTGTTTTTT. It is translated as CASSTWGGDGGELFF.

This clonotype is a singleton in its sample. The junction departs from the called germline gene at one end, perhaps through a read error. The V and J genes are TRBV6-5 and TRBJ2-5; 7 bases are shared with TRBD2. Germline CDR1 MNHEY, CDR2 SVGAGI. There are 16 residues in the CDR3. CDR3: CVSAQRWGGRQETQYF. CDR3 DNA sequence: TGTGTCAGCGCCCAGAGGTGGGGGGGTAGGCAAGAGACCCAATACTTC.

Comment on this clonotype: The junction shows a germline mismatch at one end, possibly a read error. The genes are TRBV6-2 or TRBV6-3 and TRBJ1-5; 7 bases are a match to TRBD1. Looked up from germline, CDR1 is MNHEY and CDR2 is SVGEGT. The CDR3 spans 15 residues. In DNA form, the CDR3 reads TGTTCCAGGAGTCCCGGGACAGTAAGCAATCAGCCCCAGCATTTT. Translating gives CSRSPGTVSNQPQHF.

This clonotype showed up just once. The chain employs TRBV12-3 or TRBV12-4 and TRBJ1-2; 9 bases line up with TRBD1. J was trimmed by 6 bases and V by 7 bases; bases with no gene match: 9. The CDR3 spans 14 residues. This CDR3 reads CASNFTGGRDGYTF. The CDR3 DNA follows: TGTGCCAGCAATTTTACAGGGGGCAGGGATGGCTACACCTTC.

This clonotype was seen many times. This rearrangement joins TRBV18 to TRBJ2-5; D not certain. V was trimmed by 8 bases and J by 2 bases, leaving 6 bases between them. Looked up from germline, CDR1 is KGHSH and CDR2 is LQKENI. There are 11 residues in the CDR3. The CDR3 sequence is CASSLQETQYF. The CDR3 DNA follows: TGTGCCAGCAGCTTACAAGAGACCCAGTACTTC.

With regard to this clonotype: This sequence may be a read error, since a much larger clone differs from it by one base. The V and J genes are TRBV6-2 or TRBV6-3 and TRBJ2-1; TRBD2 agrees at 11 bases. In germline, CDR1 is MNHEY, CDR2 SVGEGT. The CDR3 has 17 residues. Unmatched junction bases numbered 10, after V lost 4 bases and J lost 5 bases. CDR3 protein: CASSSLQGLAVHNEQFF. CDR3 in DNA: TGTGCCAGCAGTTCTCTTCAGGGACTAGCGGTGCACAATGAGCAGTTCTTC.

This clonotype has a count of ten or more. The CDR3 DNA reads TGTGCCAGCAGCTTAGGCCCCATAACAGGGGGCGACGGCTACACCTTC. This encodes CASSLGPITGGDGYTF. This chain joins TRBV13 and TRBJ1-2, with 9 bases that match TRBD1. CDR1 and CDR2 (germline): PRHDT, FYEKMQ (reference sequence). V shed 0 bases, J shed 8 bases, and the junction held 10 bases outside the gene matches. The CDR3 has 16 amino acids.

About this clonotype: This may come from a read error, since a much larger clone is one base off. This rearrangement joins TRBV6-6 to TRBJ2-5; weak D call: TRBD2 (5 bases). CDR1 and CDR2 from the germline V gene are MNHNY and SVGAGI (reference sequence). This CDR3 spans 12 amino acids. The CDR3 DNA sequence: TGTGTCAGCACCCAAGCGGCGGAGACCCAGTACTTC. Its translation is CVSTQAAETQYF.

This clonotype was detected many times. This sequence joins TRBV20-1 and TRBJ2-1; D gene uncertain. Trimming shortened V by 0 bases and J by 8 bases, and 11 bases separated the two germline ends. Germline V gene lookup returns CDR1 DFQATT and CDR2 SNEGSKA (reference sequence). The CDR3 has 13 amino acids. CDR3 residues: CSARDNLDDEQFF. The CDR3 nucleotides read TGCAGTGCTAGAGATAATTTGGACGATGAGCAGTTCTTC.

Regarding this clonotype: The junction shows a germline mismatch at one end, possibly a read error. This chain links TRBV12-3 or TRBV12-4 with TRBJ1-2; D gene ambiguous. The CDR3 length is 13 residues. The CDR3 here is CDSTLSLNGGYTF. DNA of the CDR3: TGTGACAGCACCCTTAGCCTGAATGGTGGCTACACCTTC.

This clonotype appeared a few times. The chain uses TRBV7-8 and TRBJ2-7; D remains ambiguous. In germline, CDR1 is SGHVS, CDR2 FQNEAQ. This CDR3 spans 14 amino acids. Deletions cut 2 bases from V and 3 bases from J, with 11 bases between. The CDR3 protein is CASSLSAELYEQYF. The CDR3 DNA sequence: TGTGCCAGCAGCTTAAGTGCAGAGCTCTACGAGCAGTACTTC.

Concerning this clonotype itself: Being one base from a much bigger clone, this may be a read error. The chain uses TRBV24-1 and TRBJ2-1, with D unresolved. Trimming shortened V by 9 bases and J by 6 bases, and 11 bases separated the two germline ends. The CDR3 runs to 12 residues. CDR1 is KGHDR, CDR2 SFDVKD, per germline. The CDR3 bases are TGTGCCACCGCGGCACTGGCCAATGAGCAGTTCTTC. This codes for CATAALANEQFF.

The CDR3 DNA reads TGTGCCAGCAGCTTAGTGGAAGGGGGAAATGAGCAGTTCTTC. Translation gives CASSLVEGGNEQFF. The V gene is TRBV11-2, the J gene TRBJ2-1, with a tentative D call TRBD1 (6 bases). Trimming stripped 1 base from V and 7 bases from J, with 11 bases between. This CDR3 is 14 amino acids long. Germline V CDR1 and CDR2: SGHAT, FQNNGV.

A word on this clonotype: One junction end disagrees with the germline gene, perhaps due to a read error. This rearrangement joins TRBV11-3 to TRBJ2-1, with D tentatively TRBD2 (6 bases). CDR1 SGHNT and CDR2 YENEEA come from the germline V gene. CDR3 length: 12 amino acids. The CDR3 region has the DNA TGTGCCAGCAGCACTGGGGGGTCTGAGCACTTCTTC. It is translated as CASSTGGSEHFF.